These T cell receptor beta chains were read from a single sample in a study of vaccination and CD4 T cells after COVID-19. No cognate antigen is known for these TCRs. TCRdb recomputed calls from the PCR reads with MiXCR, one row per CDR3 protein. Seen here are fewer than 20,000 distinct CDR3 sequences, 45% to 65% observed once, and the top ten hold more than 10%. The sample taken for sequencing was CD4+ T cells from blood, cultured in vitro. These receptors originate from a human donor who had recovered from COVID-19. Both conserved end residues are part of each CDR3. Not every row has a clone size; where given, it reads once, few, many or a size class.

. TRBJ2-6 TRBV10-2 CASSDPADHYSGANVLTF
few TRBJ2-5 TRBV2 CASSRRVSETQYF
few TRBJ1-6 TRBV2 CASRGQGAYNSPLHF
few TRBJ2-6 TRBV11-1 CASSSTRGDGSTGANVLTF
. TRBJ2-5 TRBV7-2 CASSLRGPAETQYF
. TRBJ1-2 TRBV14 CASRPTGGTSYGYTF
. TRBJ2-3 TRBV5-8 CASSLAKAASGRTDTQYF
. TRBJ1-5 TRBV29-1 CSVDGGAGQPQHF
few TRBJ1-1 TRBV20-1 CSARPGISAEAFF
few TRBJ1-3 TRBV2 CASTGAGNTIYF
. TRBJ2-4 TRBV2 CASSLRDLAIQYF
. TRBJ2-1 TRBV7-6 CASSFSGRSDEQFF
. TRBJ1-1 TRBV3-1 CASSQKSSGNTEAFF
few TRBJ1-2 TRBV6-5 CASSFTGPTGYGYTF